These 8 T cell receptor beta chains share one sample of origin, sequenced in a study of T cells after yellow fever vaccination. One entry per CDR3 protein results from TCRdb running MiXCR on the 5' RACE reads. The table lists some 500,000 distinct CDR3 sequences, about 14% of them singletons. This material consisted of PBMCs, taken on the day of the yellow fever booster vaccination. All receptors come from a young man who received the YFV17D yellow fever vaccine.

As regards this clonotype: Germline and junction disagree at one end, which may indicate a read error. The chain is built from TRBV12-3 or TRBV12-4 and TRBJ2-7; TRBD2 is a possible D gene (6 bases). The CDR3 contains 14 residues. CDR3 sequence (DNA): TGTGCCGGCAGTTTAGTGGCGGGGCACTACGAGCAGTACTTC. Translation: CAGSLVAGHYEQYF.

This chain connects TRBV12-3 or TRBV12-4 to TRBJ1-2; a possible D gene is TRBD1 (6 bases). V was trimmed by 7 bases and J by 6 bases, leaving 21 bases between them. The CDR3 loop spans 15 amino acids. Here the CDR3 DNA reads TGTGCCAGCACTCCACAGGGCTTCCAAAGTAATGGCTACACCTTC. Protein product: CASTPQGFQSNGYTF.

This clonotype was detected a few times. This sequence joins TRBV20-1 and TRBJ1-5; D possibly corresponds to TRBD1 (6 bases). The CDR3 length is 13 residues. V dropped 6 bases and J dropped 4 bases, with 13 bases sitting between them. The germline V gene encodes CDR1 DFQATT and CDR2 SNEGSKA (reference sequence). This CDR3 is CSAQGLRNQPQHF. CDR3 coding DNA: TGCAGTGCCCAGGGGCTACGGAATCAGCCCCAGCATTTT.

The chain employs TRBV20-1 and TRBJ2-3; 10 bases map to TRBD2. The germline V gene encodes CDR1 DFQATT and CDR2 SNEGSKA (reference sequence). With V trimmed by 5 bases and J by 4 bases, 9 bases remained unmatched. CDR3 length: 15 amino acids. CDR3 sequence reads: CSAPPASGSADTQYF. CDR3 nucleotide sequence: TGCAGTGCTCCTCCCGCTAGCGGGAGCGCAGATACGCAGTATTTT.

The chain couples TRBV10-3 to TRBJ1-6; a weak D match, TRBD1 (5 bases). Germline V lookup: CDR1 ENHRY, CDR2 SYGVKD. The CDR3 has 14 residues. V was cut by 7 bases and J by 7 bases, with 14 bases left in between. The CDR3, as DNA: TGTGCCATCAAAGGGGAGGGTCCGAATTCACCCCTCCACTTT. This sequence encodes CAIKGEGPNSPLHF.

This rearrangement joins TRBV24-1 to TRBJ2-1, with TRBD2 matching over 8 bases. Germline values: CDR1 KGHDR, CDR2 SFDVKD. The V and J ends lost 3 bases and 3 bases, in that order; junction bases with no gene match: 6. The CDR3 is made up of 16 amino acids. The CDR3 loop is CATSDSTSGFYNEQFF. The CDR3 nucleotides read TGTGCCACCAGTGATAGTACTAGCGGTTTCTACAATGAGCAGTTCTTC.

CDR3 in DNA: TGTGCTAGTGGTTTGAATTCCCGAGGACTAGCCATAAGCACCGGGGAGCTGTTTTTT. Translating gives CASGLNSRGLAISTGELFF. The chain employs TRBV12-5 and TRBJ2-2; 8 bases are shared with TRBD2. Germline trimming cut 2 bases from V and 4 bases from J; bases unmatched to any gene: 15. CDR3 size: 19 residues. The germline CDR1 and CDR2 sequences are LGHNT and FRNRAP.

Only a few counts were recorded for this clonotype. The chain has TRBV14 and TRBJ2-1; possible D gene TRBD2, 6 bases. Trimming removed 4 bases from V and 3 bases from J, with 13 bases in between. CDR3 length equals 15 residues. Germline lookup yields CDR1 SGHDN and CDR2 FVKESK. CDR3 nucleotide sequence: TGTGCCAGCAGCCTGGAGAGCGGGTTCTACAATGAGCAGTTCTTC. Its translation is CASSLESGFYNEQFF.